This TCR beta chain was recovered during a study of CD8 T cells in ankylosing spondylitis. TCRdb independently ran MiXCR on the 5' RACE reads; one entry per CDR3 protein. The profile shows about 250,000 distinct CDR3 sequences, about 30% of them singletons. CDR1 SGHRS and CDR2 YFSETQ come from the germline V gene. The V end was cut by 7 bases, the J end by 2 bases, with 19 bases between. CDR3 length: 15 amino acids. Concerning this clonotype itself: Its antigen is not known.

Study-wide results and limits: Several highly homologous variants formed a TCR beta motif that appeared characteristic of ankylosing spondylitis blood. According to the report, clones linked to the disease were significantly enriched in matched synovial fluid samples taken from ankylosing spondylitis patients. Earlier studies detected some motif variants in reactive arthritis synovial fluid and blood.

The chain carries TRBV5-1 and TRBJ2-7; D perhaps matches TRBD1 (6 bases). Source material: blood, either unsorted or a sorted T cell fraction (not recorded which). The clonotype comes from a male donor with ankylosing spondylitis or in good health (not recorded which). CDR3 nucleotides: TGCGCCAGCGCCCCAGGTTCAGGGGATACCTACGAGCAGTACTTC. It codes for CASAPGSGDTYEQYF.